This T cell receptor beta chain was captured in a study of blood T cell repertoires in COVID-19. The method was immunoSEQ multiplex PCR; TCRdb's version includes in-frame clones alone and lacks a portion of them. The sample shows fewer than 250,000 clones, 84% of them seen only once. Seattle patients were enrolled during active infection and followed longitudinally. Germline CDR1 GTSNPN, CDR2 SVGIG (reference sequence). This CDR3 has 12 amino acids. Trimming removed 5 bases from V and 5 bases from J, with 10 bases in between. This clonotype was obtained from a woman of 80 years or more with COVID-19, enrolled during active disease. The sample was peripheral blood. V usage is TRBV30 and J usage is TRBJ2-1, with D uncertain. CDR3: CAWSPLDNEQFF. CDR3 coding DNA: TGTGCCTGGTCCCCCCTTGACAATGAGCAGTTCTTC.